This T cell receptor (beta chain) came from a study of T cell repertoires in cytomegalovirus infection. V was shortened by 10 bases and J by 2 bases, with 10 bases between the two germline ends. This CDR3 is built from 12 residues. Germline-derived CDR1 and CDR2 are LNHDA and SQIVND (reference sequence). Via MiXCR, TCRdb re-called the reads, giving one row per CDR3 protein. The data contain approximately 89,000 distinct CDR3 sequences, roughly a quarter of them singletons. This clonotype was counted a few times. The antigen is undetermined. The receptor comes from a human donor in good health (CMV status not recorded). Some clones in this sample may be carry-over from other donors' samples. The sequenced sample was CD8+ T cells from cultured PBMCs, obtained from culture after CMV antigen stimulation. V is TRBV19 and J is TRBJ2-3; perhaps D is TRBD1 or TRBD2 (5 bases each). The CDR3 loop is CATGPSTDTQYF. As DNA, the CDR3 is TGTGCCACGGGACCTTCCACAGATACGCAGTATTTT.